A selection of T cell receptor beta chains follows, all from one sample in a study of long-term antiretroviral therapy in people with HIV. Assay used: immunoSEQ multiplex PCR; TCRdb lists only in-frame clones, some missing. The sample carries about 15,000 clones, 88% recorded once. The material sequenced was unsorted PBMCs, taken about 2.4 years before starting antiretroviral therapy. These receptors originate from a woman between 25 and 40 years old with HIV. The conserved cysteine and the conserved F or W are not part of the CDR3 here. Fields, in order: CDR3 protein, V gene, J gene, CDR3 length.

CDR3: ASSIAPVGPQETQY; V: TRBV19; J: TRBJ2-5; length: 14
CDR3: ASDDPPGNTIY; V: TRBV6-6; J: TRBJ1-3; length: 11
CDR3: ASSPTEGDTEAF; V: TRBV18; J: TRBJ1-1; length: 12
CDR3: ASSPLRDSITYEQY; V: TRBV11-3; J: TRBJ2-7; length: 14
CDR3: ASSKGLAAGYEQY; V: TRBV11-2; J: TRBJ2-7; length: 13
CDR3: ASSLVLTGQAAGSSYEQY; V: TRBV5-4; J: TRBJ2-7; length: 18
CDR3: ASSLVAQGDQPQH; V: TRBV7-9; J: TRBJ1-5; length: 13
CDR3: ASSLAGLAQETQY; V: TRBV7-9; J: TRBJ2-5; length: 13
CDR3: AWSAASTGTNYGYT; V: TRBV30; J: TRBJ1-2; length: 14
CDR3: ASGLVPTGGITDTQY; V: TRBV12-5; J: TRBJ2-3; length: 15
CDR3: ASSLSETAKNIQY; V: TRBV7-9; J: TRBJ2-4; length: 13
CDR3: ASSQRTGGTGELF; V: TRBV5-1; J: TRBJ2-2; length: 13
CDR3: ASSSLTGANEKLF; V: TRBV6-5; J: TRBJ1-4; length: 13
CDR3: ASSQDGTGGAIDTQY; V: TRBV4-1; J: TRBJ2-3; length: 15
CDR3: ASGPGGTINEQF; V: TRBV12-5; J: TRBJ2-1; length: 12
CDR3: ASSLSGTGSHEQY; V: TRBV6-5; J: TRBJ2-7; length: 13
CDR3: ASSLGATAQGDEQY; V: TRBV19; J: TRBJ2-7; length: 14
CDR3: ASSVGERYEQY; V: TRBV9; J: TRBJ2-7; length: 11
CDR3: ASDSGGYSNQPQH; V: TRBV2; J: TRBJ1-5; length: 13
CDR3: ASSPTGPQTSNYGYT; V: TRBV18; J: TRBJ1-2; length: 15
CDR3: AWGLSSNQPQH; V: TRBV30; J: TRBJ1-5; length: 11
CDR3: ASSQGTAEQY; V: TRBV4-1; J: TRBJ2-7; length: 10
CDR3: ASSFGGYNSPLH; V: TRBV7-9; J: TRBJ1-6; length: 12
CDR3: SVVQGAGETQY; V: TRBV29-1; J: TRBJ2-5; length: 11
CDR3: ASSVPGTGRQKLF; V: TRBV27; J: TRBJ1-4; length: 13
CDR3: ASSPQDGPYGYT; V: TRBV7-9; J: TRBJ1-2; length: 12
CDR3: ASSPPGQRGGTGELF; V: TRBV4-1; J: TRBJ2-2; length: 15
CDR3: AWSHRSRGPQH; V: TRBV30; J: TRBJ1-5; length: 11
CDR3: ASSPNNWNYGYT; V: TRBV18; J: TRBJ1-2; length: 12
CDR3: ASSQEILAVTTDTQY; V: TRBV4-1; J: TRBJ2-3; length: 15
CDR3: ASRSVIPGVSGANVLT; V: TRBV7-9; J: TRBJ2-6; length: 16
CDR3: AWRVTTDTQY; V: TRBV30; J: TRBJ2-3; length: 10
CDR3: ASSLLGQGYEQY; V: TRBV7-8; J: TRBJ2-7; length: 12
CDR3: ASSVQGQDTEAF; V: TRBV2; J: TRBJ1-1; length: 12
CDR3: ASSLQGTSRDEQF; V: TRBV5-5; J: TRBJ2-1; length: 13
CDR3: ASSLTYGANTEAF; V: TRBV11-1; J: TRBJ1-1; length: 13
CDR3: ASSLSTGGGQPQH; V: TRBV27; J: TRBJ1-5; length: 13
CDR3: ASSTEGGVDEQF; V: TRBV5-1; J: TRBJ2-1; length: 12
CDR3: ASSQGGQANEKLF; V: TRBV14; J: TRBJ1-4; length: 13